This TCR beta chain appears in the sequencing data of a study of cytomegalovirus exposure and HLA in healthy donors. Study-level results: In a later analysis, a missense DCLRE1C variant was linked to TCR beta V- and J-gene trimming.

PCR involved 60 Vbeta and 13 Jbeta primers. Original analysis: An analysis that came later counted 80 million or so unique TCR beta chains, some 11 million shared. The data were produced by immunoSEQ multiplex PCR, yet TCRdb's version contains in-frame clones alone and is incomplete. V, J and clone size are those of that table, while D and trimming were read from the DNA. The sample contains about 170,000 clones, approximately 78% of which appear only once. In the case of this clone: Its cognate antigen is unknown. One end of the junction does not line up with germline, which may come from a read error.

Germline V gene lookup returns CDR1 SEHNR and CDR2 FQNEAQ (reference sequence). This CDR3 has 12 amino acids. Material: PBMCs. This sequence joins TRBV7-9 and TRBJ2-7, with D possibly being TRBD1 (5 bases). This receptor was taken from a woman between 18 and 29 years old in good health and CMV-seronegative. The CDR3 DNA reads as TGTTCCAGCAGGGCAGGTTACTACGAGCAGTACTTC. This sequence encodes CSSRAGYYEQYF.